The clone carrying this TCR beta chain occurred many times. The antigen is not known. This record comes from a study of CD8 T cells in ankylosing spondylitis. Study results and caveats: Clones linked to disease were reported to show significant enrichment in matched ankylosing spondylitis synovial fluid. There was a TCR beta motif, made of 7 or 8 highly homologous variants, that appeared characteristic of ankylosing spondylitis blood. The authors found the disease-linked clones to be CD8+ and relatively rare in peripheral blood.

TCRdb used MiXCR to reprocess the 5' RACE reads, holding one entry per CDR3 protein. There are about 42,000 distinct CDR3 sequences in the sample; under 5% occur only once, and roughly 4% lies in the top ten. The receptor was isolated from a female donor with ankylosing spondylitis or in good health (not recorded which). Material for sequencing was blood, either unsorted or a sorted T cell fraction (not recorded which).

Here the CDR3 reads CASSVDVTGELFF. In nucleotides, the CDR3 is TGTGCCAGCAGCGTAGACGTAACCGGGGAGCTGTTTTTT. This chain connects TRBV9 to TRBJ2-2; no definite D call. CDR1 and CDR2 from the germline V gene are SGDLS and YYNGEE. The CDR3 covers 13 residues. The V end was cut by 0 bases, the J end by 5 bases, with 5 bases between.